This is a list of T cell receptor beta chains from one sample in a study of blood T cell repertoires in COVID-19. TCRdb's copy holds only in-frame clones and misses some; the assay was immunoSEQ multiplex PCR. The data show 250,000 to 350,000 clones, with roughly 86% seen just once and approximately 7.8% held by the top ten. The sample comprised peripheral blood. The receptors were gathered from a woman between 45 and 65 years old who had recovered from COVID-19. Both conserved end residues are part of each CDR3. Each record gives: CDR3 length, J gene, D gene, V gene, clone size, CDR3 DNA, CDR3 protein. D genes are given only for firm matches. Clone size, where shown, is once, few, many, or a class for clones that have expanded.

cdr3_length: 15
j_call: TRBJ2-7
d_call: -
v_call: TRBV27
clone_size: -
cdr3_nt: TGTGCCAGCAGTTTATGGTTCAGGGGTGGAAACGAGCAGTACTTC
cdr3_aa: CASSLWFRGGNEQYF

cdr3_length: 15
j_call: TRBJ1-1
d_call: -
v_call: TRBV21-1
clone_size: -
cdr3_nt: TGTGCCAGCAGCACGCGCAGAGACTGGAACACTGAAGCTTTCTTT
cdr3_aa: CASSTRRDWNTEAFF

cdr3_length: 11
j_call: TRBJ2-7
d_call: -
v_call: TRBV20-1
clone_size: -
cdr3_nt: TGCAGTGCAAGGGAGGCGGACGAGCAGTACTTC
cdr3_aa: CSAREADEQYF

cdr3_length: 12
j_call: TRBJ1-5
d_call: TRBD1
v_call: TRBV6-5
clone_size: once
cdr3_nt: TGTGCCAGCAGTCACGACAGGGATACCCAGCATTTT
cdr3_aa: CASSHDRDTQHF

cdr3_length: 15
j_call: TRBJ2-5
d_call: TRBD2
v_call: TRBV7-7
clone_size: -
cdr3_nt: TGTGCTAGCAGCTTAGTGGGACTAGCGGGAGAGACCCAGTACTTC
cdr3_aa: CASSLVGLAGETQYF

cdr3_length: 14
j_call: TRBJ1-1
d_call: -
v_call: TRBV4-1
clone_size: -
cdr3_nt: TGCGCCAGCAGCCAACGCCCAGGGAACACTGAAGCTTTCTTT
cdr3_aa: CASSQRPGNTEAFF

cdr3_length: 16
j_call: TRBJ1-3
d_call: TRBD1
v_call: TRBV5-5
clone_size: -
cdr3_nt: TGTGCCAGCAGCCGACCCGGGACAGGGGGCCGAAACACCATATATTTT
cdr3_aa: CASSRPGTGGRNTIYF

cdr3_length: 12
j_call: TRBJ1-1
d_call: -
v_call: TRBV27
clone_size: -
cdr3_nt: TGTGCCAGCAGTTTCAGAGGCACTGAAGCTTTCTTT
cdr3_aa: CASSFRGTEAFF

cdr3_length: 16
j_call: TRBJ2-7
d_call: -
v_call: TRBV7-9
clone_size: -
cdr3_nt: TGTGCCAGCAGCCCCGGCGGGACTCGCCTTGGGTACGAGCAGTACTTC
cdr3_aa: CASSPGGTRLGYEQYF

cdr3_length: 14
j_call: TRBJ2-3
d_call: TRBD1
v_call: TRBV7-2
clone_size: -
cdr3_nt: TGTGCCAGCAGCCCCGGACAGGGTTCAAATACGCAGTATTTT
cdr3_aa: CASSPGQGSNTQYF

cdr3_length: 13
j_call: TRBJ1-3
d_call: -
v_call: TRBV10-3
clone_size: -
cdr3_nt: TGTGCCACCGGGGGGTTTTCTGGAAACACCATATATTTT
cdr3_aa: CATGGFSGNTIYF

cdr3_length: 13
j_call: TRBJ2-6
d_call: -
v_call: TRBV28
clone_size: -
cdr3_nt: TGTGCCAGCAGCCTCTCTGGGGCCAACGTCCTGACTTTC
cdr3_aa: CASSLSGANVLTF

cdr3_length: 14
j_call: TRBJ1-1
d_call: -
v_call: TRBV27
clone_size: many
cdr3_nt: TGTGCCAGCGGATCTTGGGAGCGGAACACTGAAGCTTTCTTT
cdr3_aa: CASGSWERNTEAFF

cdr3_length: 15
j_call: TRBJ2-5
d_call: -
v_call: TRBV3-1/TRBV3-2
clone_size: -
cdr3_nt: TGTGCCAGCAGCCAAGAGGTACTTCCCGGAGAGACCCAGTACTTC
cdr3_aa: CASSQEVLPGETQYF

cdr3_length: 12
j_call: TRBJ2-3
d_call: -
v_call: TRBV6-5
clone_size: -
cdr3_nt: TGTGCCAGCAGTACCTCGGGAGATACGCAGTATTTT
cdr3_aa: CASSTSGDTQYF

cdr3_length: 14
j_call: TRBJ2-5
d_call: TRBD1
v_call: TRBV11-2
clone_size: -
cdr3_nt: TGTGCCAGCAGCTCGGGGGACAGGCAAGAGACCCAGTACTTC
cdr3_aa: CASSSGDRQETQYF

cdr3_length: 14
j_call: TRBJ2-1
d_call: -
v_call: TRBV2
clone_size: -
cdr3_nt: TGTGCCAGCACCGGACTCCTCTACTACAATGAGCAGTTCTTC
cdr3_aa: CASTGLLYYNEQFF

cdr3_length: 16
j_call: TRBJ1-2
d_call: -
v_call: TRBV19
clone_size: -
cdr3_nt: TGTGCCAGTAGTATAGCAGTTTCGGGGGACCTCTATGGCTACACCTTC
cdr3_aa: CASSIAVSGDLYGYTF

cdr3_length: 12
j_call: TRBJ2-7
d_call: -
v_call: TRBV19
clone_size: -
cdr3_nt: TGTGCCAGTAGTATCCGGGGAGACGAGCAGTACTTC
cdr3_aa: CASSIRGDEQYF

cdr3_length: 11
j_call: TRBJ2-7
d_call: -
v_call: TRBV28
clone_size: -
cdr3_nt: TGTGCCAGCAGTTTTTCATTCGAGCAGTACTTC
cdr3_aa: CASSFSFEQYF

cdr3_length: 15
j_call: TRBJ2-7
d_call: -
v_call: TRBV18
clone_size: -
cdr3_nt: TGTGCCAGCTCACCAGGGACACTTCTCCTTTTCGAGCAGTACTTC
cdr3_aa: CASSPGTLLLFEQYF

cdr3_length: 15
j_call: TRBJ1-2
d_call: TRBD1
v_call: TRBV28
clone_size: -
cdr3_nt: TGTGCCAGCAGGCGAACACCCGGGACAGGGTATGGCTACACCTTC
cdr3_aa: CASRRTPGTGYGYTF

cdr3_length: 16
j_call: TRBJ2-3
d_call: -
v_call: TRBV5-1
clone_size: -
cdr3_nt: TGCGCCAGCAGCTTGGAAGACTATCGGGGAACAGATACGCAGTATTTT
cdr3_aa: CASSLEDYRGTDTQYF

cdr3_length: 13
j_call: TRBJ1-1
d_call: TRBD1
v_call: TRBV6-5
clone_size: -
cdr3_nt: TGTGCCAGCAGTTACTACCGGGACAGCCAAGCTTTCTTT
cdr3_aa: CASSYYRDSQAFF

cdr3_length: 18
j_call: TRBJ2-1
d_call: TRBD2
v_call: TRBV24-1
clone_size: -
cdr3_nt: TGTGCCACCAGTGAACCCGCTCTAGCGGGCCACTCCTACAATGAGCAGTTCTTC
cdr3_aa: CATSEPALAGHSYNEQFF

cdr3_length: 13
j_call: TRBJ1-1
d_call: TRBD1
v_call: TRBV7-9
clone_size: -
cdr3_nt: TGTGCCAGCAGCCATACAGGGGACACTGAAGCTTTCTTT
cdr3_aa: CASSHTGDTEAFF

cdr3_length: 11
j_call: TRBJ2-3
d_call: -
v_call: TRBV2
clone_size: -
cdr3_nt: TGTGCCAGCACGTTGAGAGATACGCAGTATTTT
cdr3_aa: CASTLRDTQYF

cdr3_length: 14
j_call: TRBJ2-7
d_call: TRBD2
v_call: TRBV27
clone_size: few
cdr3_nt: TGTGCCAGCCGATCTAGCGGGAGGCCCTACGAGCAGTACTTC
cdr3_aa: CASRSSGRPYEQYF

cdr3_length: 13
j_call: TRBJ2-4
d_call: TRBD1
v_call: TRBV5-1
clone_size: -
cdr3_nt: TGCGCCAGCAGCTTGGCACAGGGGGGCATTCAGTACTTC
cdr3_aa: CASSLAQGGIQYF

cdr3_length: 14
j_call: TRBJ2-1
d_call: TRBD1
v_call: TRBV11-3
clone_size: -
cdr3_nt: TGTGCCAGCAGCTTAACCGCTAGACAGGGTGAGCAGTTCTTC
cdr3_aa: CASSLTARQGEQFF